Listed below are T cell receptor beta chains from one sample, sequenced in a study of T cells in narcolepsy. Sequencing used immunoSEQ multiplex PCR; TCRdb keeps in-frame clones, though not all of them. This sample has 20,000 to 30,000 clones; approximately 85% occur once, and the top ten carry roughly 1.3%. Sequencing used CD45RA- memory CD4+ T cells from PBMCs. The receptors derive from a human donor with narcolepsy. CDR3s include the opening cysteine and the closing phenylalanine or tryptophan. Fields, in order: V gene, D gene, J gene, clone size, CDR3 protein, CDR3 DNA. D genes are given only for firm matches. Only some rows state a clone size, as once, few, many or a class for expanded clones.

>TRBV10-3|TRBD1|TRBJ2-1|NA
CAISAGQGTGSYNEQFF
TGTGCCATCAGTGCGGGACAGGGGACGGGATCCTACAATGAGCAGTTCTTC
>TRBV6-5|NA|TRBJ2-3|NA
CASSLMPGVGDTQYF
TGTGCCAGCTCCCTTATGCCGGGAGTGGGAGATACGCAGTATTTT
>TRBV30|TRBD1|TRBJ2-7|NA
CAWKIQGAHGQYF
TGTGCCTGGAAGATCCAGGGGGCTCACGGGCAGTACTTC
>TRBV19|TRBD2|TRBJ2-5|once
CASKSLDSGSYETQYF
TGTGCCAGTAAAAGTCTTGACAGCGGGAGCTATGAGACCCAGTACTTC
>TRBV9|NA|TRBJ2-3|NA
CASGNTDTQYF
TGTGCCAGCGGCAACACAGATACGCAGTATTTT
>TRBV5-1|TRBD2|TRBJ2-1|few
CASREPSGTNEQFF
TGCGCCAGCAGAGAACCTAGCGGGACTAATGAGCAGTTCTTC
>TRBV30|TRBD2|TRBJ2-3|NA
CAVEREGPGTQYF
TGTGCCGTCGAGCGGGAGGGACCCGGTACGCAGTATTTT
>TRBV10-3|TRBD2|TRBJ2-3|once
CAISEGSGSGSDTQYF
TGTGCCATCAGTGAGGGGAGCGGGAGTGGTTCAGATACGCAGTATTTT
>TRBV5-6|NA|TRBJ2-1|NA
CASSFPLPEGNEQFF
TGTGCCAGCAGCTTTCCCCTTCCCGAGGGCAATGAGCAGTTCTTC
>TRBV6-1|NA|TRBJ1-2|NA
CASSEGDGGVSGYTF
TGTGCCAGCAGTGAAGGTGATGGAGGGGTTAGCGGCTACACCTTC
>TRBV29-1|NA|TRBJ1-1|NA
CSVEGRANTEAFF
TGCAGCGTTGAGGGCAGGGCGAACACTGAAGCTTTCTTT
>TRBV28|TRBD2|TRBJ2-1|NA
CASSRRAAGGSYNEQFF
TGTGCCAGCAGCCGAAGGGCGGCGGGAGGCTCCTACAATGAGCAGTTCTTC
>TRBV27|NA|TRBJ1-1|NA
CASSLMGAMNTEAFF
TGTGCCAGCAGTTTAATGGGGGCCATGAACACTGAAGCTTTCTTT
>TRBV19|NA|TRBJ1-5|NA
CASSHPGGNQPQHF
TGTGCCAGTAGTCACCCGGGGGGGAATCAGCCCCAGCATTTT
>TRBV5-1|NA|TRBJ2-7|NA
CASSSGGSSYEQYF
TGCGCCAGCAGCTCTGGGGGGTCCTCCTACGAGCAGTACTTC
>TRBV11-3|NA|TRBJ1-1|NA
CASSLKAGLEAFF
TGTGCCAGCAGCTTAAAGGCCGGGTTGGAAGCTTTCTTT
>TRBV11-2|NA|TRBJ2-7|NA
CASSLDRAGAQYF
TGTGCCAGCAGCTTAGATCGAGCAGGGGCGCAGTACTTC
>TRBV14|NA|TRBJ2-1|NA
CASSQGGPYNEQFF
TGTGCCAGCAGCCAAGGAGGGCCCTACAATGAGCAGTTCTTC
>TRBV4-1|NA|TRBJ2-7|NA
CASSQDQVGGFYEQYF
TGCGCCAGCAGCCAAGATCAAGTGGGGGGATTCTACGAGCAGTACTTC
>TRBV28|TRBD1|TRBJ1-2|NA
CASVPGGDYGYTF
TGTGCCAGCGTCCCAGGGGGAGACTATGGCTACACCTTC
>TRBV27|TRBD1|TRBJ2-7|NA
CASNAGQGINMGRHEQYF
TGTGCCAGCAACGCCGGACAGGGGATCAATATGGGTCGCCACGAGCAGTACTTC
>TRBV29-1|NA|TRBJ2-2|NA
CSAKSGTGELFF
TGCAGCGCAAAAAGCGGGACCGGGGAGCTGTTTTTT
>TRBV6-5|TRBD1|TRBJ1-3|NA
CASSYSDRGHTIYF
TGTGCCAGCAGTTACTCCGACAGGGGTCACACCATATATTTT
>TRBV5-1|TRBD2|TRBJ2-7|NA
CASSPPLAGGGEQYF
TGCGCCAGCAGCCCGCCCTTAGCGGGAGGTGGCGAGCAGTACTTC
>TRBV7-3|TRBD2|TRBJ2-1|NA
CASSSRGRSSYNEQFF
TGTGCCAGCAGCTCCCGCGGGAGGAGCTCCTACAATGAACAGTTCTTC
>TRBV27|NA|TRBJ2-6|NA
CASSLGGISGANVLTF
TGTGCCAGCAGTTTAGGGGGGATCTCTGGGGCCAACGTCCTGACTTTC
>TRBV5-6|TRBD2|TRBJ2-3|NA
CASSFSGSSADTQYF
TGTGCCAGCAGCTTTAGCGGGAGTAGCGCAGATACGCAGTATTTT
>TRBV30|NA|TRBJ2-7|NA
CAWSGAGGYYEQYF
TGTGCCTGGAGTGGTGCAGGGGGGTACTACGAGCAGTACTTC
>TRBV27|NA|TRBJ1-2|NA
CASSLSAGIYGYTF
TGTGCCAGCAGTTTATCAGCAGGGATCTATGGCTACACCTTC
>TRBV7-8|TRBD1|TRBJ2-1|NA
CASGPGTVYNEQFF
TGTGCCAGCGGCCCCGGGACAGTCTACAATGAGCAGTTCTTC
>TRBV5-1|NA|TRBJ2-1|NA
CASSLGAGSNEQFF
TGCGCCAGCAGCTTGGGGGCGGGGAGCAATGAGCAGTTCTTC
>TRBV7-9|TRBD2|TRBJ2-7|NA
CASSLVIGLGLAGAHEQYF
TGTGCCAGCAGCTTAGTTATAGGACTCGGCCTAGCGGGAGCCCACGAGCAGTACTTC
>TRBV7-9|TRBD1|TRBJ1-4|few
CASSLGDRGSREKLFF
TGTGCCAGCAGCTTAGGAGACAGGGGATCTCGCGAAAAACTGTTTTTT
>TRBV30|TRBD2|TRBJ2-5|NA
CAWSSGLAAETQYF
TGTGCCTGGAGTTCGGGACTAGCGGCAGAGACCCAGTACTTC
>TRBV9|NA|TRBJ2-2|NA
CASSVASGNLHTGELFF
TGTGCCAGCAGCGTAGCCAGCGGAAACCTACACACCGGGGAGCTGTTTTTT
>TRBV27|NA|TRBJ2-7|NA
CASSPHRDISEQYF
TGTGCCAGCAGTCCTCACCGGGACATTTCCGAGCAGTACTTC
>TRBV2|TRBD1|TRBJ1-5|once
CASSEPRDRGGRAQHF
TGTGCCAGCAGTGAACCCCGGGACAGGGGCGGGAGGGCCCAGCATTTT
>TRBV5-1|TRBD1|TRBJ1-1|NA
CASSYFAGGGNTEAFF
TGCGCCAGCAGCTACTTTGCAGGGGGCGGGAACACTGAAGCTTTCTTT
>TRBV7-2|NA|TRBJ2-1|NA
CASSSLARLLSSYNEQFF
TGTGCCAGCAGCTCTTTAGCGCGTCTTTTGAGCTCCTACAATGAGCAGTTCTTC
>TRBV11-3|NA|TRBJ2-3|once
CASSFGGASPTDTQYF
TGTGCCAGCAGCTTTGGAGGGGCTTCCCCCACAGATACGCAGTATTTT
>TRBV5-4|TRBD2|TRBJ2-3|NA
CASSLGTSVSDTQYF
TGTGCCAGCAGCCTGGGGACTAGCGTCTCGGATACGCAGTATTTT
>TRBV5-1|TRBD2|TRBJ2-7|NA
CASSLETSGAPVGQYF
TGCGCCAGCAGCTTGGAGACTAGCGGGGCCCCCGTCGGGCAGTACTTC
>TRBV5-1|TRBD2|TRBJ2-7|NA
CASSLGASGTIYEQYF
TGCGCCAGCAGCTTAGGGGCTAGCGGGACGATTTACGAGCAGTACTTC
>TRBV2|NA|TRBJ2-7|NA
CASSVLGSRHEQYF
TGTGCCAGCAGTGTGCTCGGGAGTAGGCACGAGCAGTACTTC
>TRBV5-1|NA|TRBJ2-6|NA
CASSFRRGGAGAGANVLTF
TGCGCCAGCAGCTTTCGTCGCGGGGGCGCTGGAGCTGGGGCCAACGTCCTGACTTTC
>TRBV2|TRBD1|TRBJ2-7|NA
CASSPPAGTGSSYEQYF
TGTGCCAGCAGTCCTCCAGCGGGGACAGGGAGCTCCTACGAGCAGTACTTC
>TRBV2|TRBD1|TRBJ2-4|NA
CASSQDRASDIQYF
TGTGCCAGCAGTCAGGACAGGGCCTCGGACATTCAGTACTTC
>TRBV5-4|TRBD1|TRBJ1-2|NA
CASSALQGDPNYGYTF
TGTGCCAGCAGCGCTCTACAGGGGGACCCGAACTATGGCTACACCTTC
>TRBV21-1|NA|TRBJ2-3|NA
CASSKPRPGAPRDTQYF
TGTGCCAGCAGCAAACCAAGGCCGGGAGCGCCTCGAGATACGCAGTATTTT
>TRBV9|NA|TRBJ2-7|NA
CASSVDSDGGSSYEQYF
TGTGCCAGCAGCGTAGATTCGGATGGGGGGAGCTCCTACGAGCAGTACTTC
>TRBV10-3|NA|TRBJ2-7|NA
CAISGSSYEQYF
TGTGCCATCAGTGGGAGCTCCTACGAGCAGTACTTC
>TRBV5-6|TRBD2|TRBJ2-3|NA
CASSFGTSGRARDTQYF
TGTGCCAGCAGCTTCGGGACTAGCGGGAGGGCCCGAGATACGCAGTATTTT
>TRBV7-3|TRBD1|TRBJ1-2|NA
CASSPMGQNYGYTF
TGTGCCAGCAGCCCCATGGGACAGAACTATGGCTACACCTTC
>TRBV28|TRBD1|TRBJ1-2|NA
CASRARQGHGYTF
TGTGCCAGCAGGGCTAGACAGGGCCATGGCTACACCTTC